This record concerns one T cell receptor (beta chain) sequence. The antigen it recognizes is unknown. Base qualities are missing; no much larger clone stands one base away. These data are taken from a study of PD-1 blockade in classical Hodgkin lymphoma (TCRdb year 2020). With respect to the entire study: Nivolumab dosing was 3 mg/kg intravenously every 2 weeks, continuing until either disease progression or unacceptable toxicity. To define a peripheral blood immune signature of response to PD-1 blockade in classical Hodgkin lymphoma, the study combined TCR beta sequencing with CyTOF. The full study reports these points: CD4+ but not CD8+ TCR diversity rose significantly by C4D1 (p=0.0027 vs p=0.16), most apparent in complete responders (p=0.02). Only a single clinical trial cohort was studied, and what caused the repertoire differences, possibly disease activity or prior therapy, remained undefined. Patients starting nivolumab less than 1 year after ASCT had lower diversity and were excluded from later analyses to avoid confounding by immune reconstitution. Baseline TCR diversity was reported to be lower in newly diagnosed patients than in healthy donors and to be lower still in relapsed/refractory patients. Among trial patients, those achieving complete response had baseline diversity similar to that of newly diagnosed patients, while diversity was significantly lower in partial responders and progressors.

Genomic DNA was isolated using the Qiagen DNeasy kit from unsorted PBMCs as well as from negatively selected CD4+ and CD8+ fractions. TCR beta CDR3 regions were subjected to amplification by immunoSEQ multiplex PCR with primers that anneal to V and J segments. A synthetic immune receptor repertoire was used to minimize amplification bias, and remaining bias was computationally removed after sequencing. As for the original processing: Repertoire diversity was quantified as the Shannon entropy index using custom Python scripts. Unsorted, CD4+ and CD8+ repertoires were analyzed separately, except for combined analyses in which CD4+ and CD8+ sequences were merged in silico. Clonal expansion was defined as a frequency increase of at least 2-fold after treatment compared with C1D1, and clones undetected at baseline were assigned a pseudocount of 0.5. Singleton clones were defined as clones with 0 or 1 copy at C1D1, and non-singleton clones were defined as clones with 2 or more copies. By matching protein sequences in sorted samples from the same patient, clones expanded in unsorted samples were annotated as CD4+, CD8+ or unknown. Wilcoxon tests were applied to paired samples to test diversity changes from C1D1 to C4D1. In TCRdb, the immuneACCESS table is reduced to in-frame sequences with V and J assigned. These tables do not hold every clone; where another copy was compared, an unresolved V gene accounts for under half, and the others remain unexplained. V and J calls and clone size are copied from that table; D and trimming were computed from the DNA. This sample lists tens of thousands of clones; 60% to 75% were detected once. The ten most abundant clones make up 3% to 3.5% of the sample.

The sample's time point label is to be understood as: cycle 2 day 1 (C2D1) of nivolumab. All trial patients had relapsed after autologous stem cell transplantation, with cohorts A, B and C differing in prior brentuximab vedotin exposure. The trial cohort included 45 to 65 patients with relapsed/refractory classical Hodgkin lymphoma, and each patient had a best overall response of complete response, partial response or progressive disease. Single-agent nivolumab was administered to trial patients in the multi-cohort phase II CheckMate 205 trial. Best overall response was determined by an independent review committee according to the 2007 International Working Group response criteria. Trial PBMCs were collected immediately before nivolumab initiation (C1D1) and during therapy at cycle 2 day 1 and cycle 4 day 1. After peripheral blood was drawn into 8 mL Vacutainer Cell Preparation Tubes, PBMCs were isolated by centrifugation and then cryopreserved.

Taken from cysteine to phenylalanine, the CDR3 has 15 residues. The CDR3 DNA has 45 bases and is translated from base 1. Based on the germline V gene, the CDR1 and CDR2 sequences are SGHTA and FQGNSA. The V and J ends are trimmed by 3 bases and 0 bases, leaving 9 bases between them. In this chain, TRBV7-2 is recombined with TRBJ2-1; the D gene remains uncertain. The sequencing used peripheral blood mononuclear cells (PBMCs), collected before the second cycle of nivolumab. The TCR was taken from a human donor with classical Hodgkin lymphoma. This receptor has the CDR3 CASSLEYGSYNEQFF. The DNA reads as follows: TGTGCCAGCAGCTTGGAGTACGGCTCCTACAATGAGCAGTTCTTC.